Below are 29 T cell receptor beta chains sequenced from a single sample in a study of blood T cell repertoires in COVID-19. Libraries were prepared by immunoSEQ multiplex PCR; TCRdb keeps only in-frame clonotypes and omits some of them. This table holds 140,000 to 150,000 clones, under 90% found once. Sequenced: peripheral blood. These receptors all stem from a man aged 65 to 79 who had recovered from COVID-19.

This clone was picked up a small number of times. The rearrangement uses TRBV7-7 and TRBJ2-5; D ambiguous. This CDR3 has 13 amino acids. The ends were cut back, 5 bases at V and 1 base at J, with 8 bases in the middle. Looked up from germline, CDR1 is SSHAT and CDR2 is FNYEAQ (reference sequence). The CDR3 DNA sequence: TGTGCCAGCAGCCACAGACCCCAAGAGACCCAGTACTTC. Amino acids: CASSHRPQETQYF.

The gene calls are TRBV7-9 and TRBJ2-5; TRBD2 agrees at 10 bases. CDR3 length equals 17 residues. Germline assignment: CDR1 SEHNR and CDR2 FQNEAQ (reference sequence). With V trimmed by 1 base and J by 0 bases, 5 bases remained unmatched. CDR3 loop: CASSLGNSGRYQETQYF. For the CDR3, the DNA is TGTGCCAGCAGCTTAGGGAATAGCGGGAGGTACCAAGAGACCCAGTACTTC.

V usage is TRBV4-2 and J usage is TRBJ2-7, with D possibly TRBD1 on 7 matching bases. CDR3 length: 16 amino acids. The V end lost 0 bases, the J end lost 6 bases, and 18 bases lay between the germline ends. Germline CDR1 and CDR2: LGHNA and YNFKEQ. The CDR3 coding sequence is TGTGCCAGCAGCCAAGAAGCGGGCCAAAGGGGGCTCGAGCAGTACTTC. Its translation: CASSQEAGQRGLEQYF.

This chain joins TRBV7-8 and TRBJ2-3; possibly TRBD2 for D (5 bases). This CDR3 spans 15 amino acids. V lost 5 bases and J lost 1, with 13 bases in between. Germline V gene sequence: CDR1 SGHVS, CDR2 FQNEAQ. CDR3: CASSTSSSRTDTQYF. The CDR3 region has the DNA TGTGCCAGCAGCACCTCTAGCAGTCGCACAGATACGCAGTATTTT.

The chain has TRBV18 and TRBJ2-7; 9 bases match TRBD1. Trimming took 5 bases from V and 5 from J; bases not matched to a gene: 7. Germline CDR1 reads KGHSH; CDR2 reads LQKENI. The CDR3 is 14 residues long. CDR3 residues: CASSRGTGLNEQYF. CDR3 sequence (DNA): TGTGCCAGCTCAAGGGGGACAGGGCTAAACGAGCAGTACTTC.

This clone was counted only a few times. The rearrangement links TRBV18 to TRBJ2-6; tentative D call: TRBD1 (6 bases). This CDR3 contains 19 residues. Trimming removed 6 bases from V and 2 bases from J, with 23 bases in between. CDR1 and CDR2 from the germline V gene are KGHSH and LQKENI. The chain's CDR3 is CASSSQGRRGSPGANVLTF. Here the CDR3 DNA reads TGTGCCAGCTCGTCCCAGGGGAGACGCGGGTCTCCTGGGGCCAACGTCCTGACTTTC.

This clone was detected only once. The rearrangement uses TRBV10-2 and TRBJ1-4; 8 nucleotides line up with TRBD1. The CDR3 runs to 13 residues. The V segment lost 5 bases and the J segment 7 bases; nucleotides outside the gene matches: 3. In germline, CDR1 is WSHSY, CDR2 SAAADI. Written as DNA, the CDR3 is TGCGCCAGCAGTCTGACAGGGGTTGAAAAACTGTTTTTT. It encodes CASSLTGVEKLFF.

The CDR3 DNA is TGTGCCAGCAGCGCCGGAGGCCTCAATGAGCAGTTCTTC. Its translation is CASSAGGLNEQFF. This sequence joins TRBV6-5 and TRBJ2-1, with D tentatively TRBD2 (5 bases). CDR1 and CDR2 (germline): MNHEY, SVGAGI. The CDR3 runs 13 residues. Trimming cost V 6 bases and J 6 bases, with 12 bases left between them.

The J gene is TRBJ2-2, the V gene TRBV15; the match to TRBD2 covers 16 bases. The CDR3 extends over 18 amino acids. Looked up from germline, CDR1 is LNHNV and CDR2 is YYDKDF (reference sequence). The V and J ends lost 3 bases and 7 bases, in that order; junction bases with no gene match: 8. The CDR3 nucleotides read TGTGCCACCAGCAGCAGGGGGACTAGCGGGAGGGTCGGCGGGGAGCTGTTTTTT. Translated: CATSSRGTSGRVGGELFF.

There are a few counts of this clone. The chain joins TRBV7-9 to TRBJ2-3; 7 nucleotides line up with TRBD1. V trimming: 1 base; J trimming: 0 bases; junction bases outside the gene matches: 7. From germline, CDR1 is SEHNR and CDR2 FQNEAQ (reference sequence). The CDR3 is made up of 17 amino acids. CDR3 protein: CASSLDPGQTSTDTQYF. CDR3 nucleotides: TGTGCCAGCAGCTTAGACCCGGGACAGACTAGCACAGATACGCAGTATTTT.

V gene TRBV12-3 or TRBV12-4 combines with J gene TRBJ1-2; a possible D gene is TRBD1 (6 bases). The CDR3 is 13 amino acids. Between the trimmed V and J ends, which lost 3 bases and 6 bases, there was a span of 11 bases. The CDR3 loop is CASSFSQGNGYTF. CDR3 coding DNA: TGTGCCAGCAGTTTCAGTCAGGGGAATGGCTACACCTTC.

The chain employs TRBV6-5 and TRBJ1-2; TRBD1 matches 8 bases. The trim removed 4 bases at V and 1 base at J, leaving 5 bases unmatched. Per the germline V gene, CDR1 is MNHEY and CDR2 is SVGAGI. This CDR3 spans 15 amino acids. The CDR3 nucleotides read TGTGCCAGCAGTTTTCCAGGGGGCCTTAACTATGGCTACACCTTC. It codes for CASSFPGGLNYGYTF.

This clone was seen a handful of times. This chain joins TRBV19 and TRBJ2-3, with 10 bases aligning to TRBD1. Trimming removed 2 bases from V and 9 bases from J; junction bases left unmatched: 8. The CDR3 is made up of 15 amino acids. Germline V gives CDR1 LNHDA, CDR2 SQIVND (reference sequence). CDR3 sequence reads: CASSIPGQGRGTQYF. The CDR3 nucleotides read TGTGCCAGTAGTATACCGGGACAGGGGCGTGGGACGCAGTATTTT.

The CDR3 bases are TGTGCCAGCGGTAGGGGCTCCTACGAGCAGTACTTC. Translated: CASGRGSYEQYF. V is TRBV27 and J is TRBJ2-7; possible D gene TRBD1, 5 bases. The V and J ends lost 8 bases and 0 bases respectively, with 8 bases between them. Germline V gene sequence: CDR1 MNHEY, CDR2 SMNVEV (reference sequence). CDR3 length equals 12 residues.

The CDR3 region is CASSPTDRGPGYTF. DNA for the CDR3: TGTGCCAGCTCACCAACTGACAGGGGGCCTGGCTACACCTTC. This chain connects TRBV18 to TRBJ1-2, with 10 positions matching TRBD1. The V gene's germline CDR1 is KGHSH and CDR2 LQKENI. This CDR3 contains 14 residues. V gave up 2 bases and J gave up 7 bases; unmatched junction bases: 4.

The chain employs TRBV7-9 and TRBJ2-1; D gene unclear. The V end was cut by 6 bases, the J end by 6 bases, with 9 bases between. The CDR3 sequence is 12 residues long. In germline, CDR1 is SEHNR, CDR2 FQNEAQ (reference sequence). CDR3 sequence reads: CASSKLTNEQFF. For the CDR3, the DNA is TGTGCCAGCAGTAAGCTAACCAATGAGCAGTTCTTC.

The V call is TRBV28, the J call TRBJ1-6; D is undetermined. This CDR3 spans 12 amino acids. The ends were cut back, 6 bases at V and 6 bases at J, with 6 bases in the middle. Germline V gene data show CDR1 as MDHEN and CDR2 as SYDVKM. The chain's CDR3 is CASSPINSPLHF. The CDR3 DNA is TGTGCCAGCAGCCCTATTAATTCACCCCTCCACTTT.

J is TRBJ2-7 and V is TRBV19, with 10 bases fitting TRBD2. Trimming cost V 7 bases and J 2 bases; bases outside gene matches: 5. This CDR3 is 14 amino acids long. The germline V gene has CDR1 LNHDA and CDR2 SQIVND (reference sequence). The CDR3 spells CASKASGGAYEQYF. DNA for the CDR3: TGTGCCAGTAAAGCTAGCGGGGGAGCCTACGAGCAGTACTTC.

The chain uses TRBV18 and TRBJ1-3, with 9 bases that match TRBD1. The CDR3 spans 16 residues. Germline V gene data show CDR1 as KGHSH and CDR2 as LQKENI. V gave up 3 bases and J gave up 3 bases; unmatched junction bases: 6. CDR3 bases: TGTGCCAGCTCACCTTTACAGGGGGCAATTGGAAACACCATATATTTT. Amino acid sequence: CASSPLQGAIGNTIYF.

Written as DNA, the CDR3 is TGTGCCAGTACCCCGGGGGCTAGCGGGAGTTTGGATGAGCAGTTCTTC. It yields the protein CASTPGASGSLDEQFF. The V call is TRBV19, the J call TRBJ2-1, with 10 bases identical to TRBD2. V lost 7 bases to trimming and J lost 8 bases; unmatched junction nucleotides: 14. This CDR3 spans 16 amino acids. Looked up from germline, CDR1 is LNHDA and CDR2 is SQIVND (reference sequence).

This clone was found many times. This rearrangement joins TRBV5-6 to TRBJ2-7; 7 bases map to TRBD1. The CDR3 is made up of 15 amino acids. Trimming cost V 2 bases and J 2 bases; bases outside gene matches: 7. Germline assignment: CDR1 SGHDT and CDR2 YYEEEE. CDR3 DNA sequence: TGTGCCAGCAGCTTTGTGACAGGGCACCCCTACGAGCAGTACTTC. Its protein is CASSFVTGHPYEQYF.

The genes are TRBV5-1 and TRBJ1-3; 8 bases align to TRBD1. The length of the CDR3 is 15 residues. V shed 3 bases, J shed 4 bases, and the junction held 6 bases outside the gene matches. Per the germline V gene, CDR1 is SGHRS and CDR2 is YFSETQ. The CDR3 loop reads CASSWGQAAGNTIYF. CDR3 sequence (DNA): TGCGCCAGCAGCTGGGGACAGGCAGCGGGAAACACCATATATTTT.

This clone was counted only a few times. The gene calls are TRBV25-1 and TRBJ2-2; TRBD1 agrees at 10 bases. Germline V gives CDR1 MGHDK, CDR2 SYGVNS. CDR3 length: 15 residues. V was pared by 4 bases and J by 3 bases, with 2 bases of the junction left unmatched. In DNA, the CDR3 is TGTGCCAGCAGTGGGGGACAGGGGTACACCGGGGAGCTGTTTTTT. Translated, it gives CASSGGQGYTGELFF.

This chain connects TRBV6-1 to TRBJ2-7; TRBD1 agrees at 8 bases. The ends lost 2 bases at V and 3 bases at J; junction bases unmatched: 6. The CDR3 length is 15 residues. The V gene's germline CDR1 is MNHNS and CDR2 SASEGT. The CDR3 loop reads CASSEFGTGGYEQYF. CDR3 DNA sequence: TGTGCCAGCAGTGAATTCGGGACAGGCGGCTACGAGCAGTACTTC.

The CDR3 nucleotides are TGTGCCAGCAGCTCCCCGGGACAGGGCCACAATGAGCAGTTCTTC. Translated, it gives CASSSPGQGHNEQFF. The rearrangement joins TRBV11-3 to TRBJ2-1, with 9 bases matching TRBD1. V lost 4 bases and J lost 5; bases outside the gene matches: 6. The germline V gene has CDR1 SGHNT and CDR2 YENEEA. The CDR3 has 15 amino acids.

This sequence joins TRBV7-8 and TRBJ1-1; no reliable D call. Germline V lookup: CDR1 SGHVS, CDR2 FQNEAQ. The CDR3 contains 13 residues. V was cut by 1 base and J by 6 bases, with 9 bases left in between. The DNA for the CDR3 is TGTGCCAGCAGCTTAGAGGACTACTCTGAAGCTTTCTTT. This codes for CASSLEDYSEAFF.

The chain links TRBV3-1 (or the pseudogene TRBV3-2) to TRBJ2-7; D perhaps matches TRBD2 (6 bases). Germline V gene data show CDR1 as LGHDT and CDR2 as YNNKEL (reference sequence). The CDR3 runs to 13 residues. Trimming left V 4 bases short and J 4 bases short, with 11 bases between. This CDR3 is CASSLGGKYEQYF. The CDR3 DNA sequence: TGTGCCAGCAGCCTTGGAGGGAAATACGAGCAGTACTTC.

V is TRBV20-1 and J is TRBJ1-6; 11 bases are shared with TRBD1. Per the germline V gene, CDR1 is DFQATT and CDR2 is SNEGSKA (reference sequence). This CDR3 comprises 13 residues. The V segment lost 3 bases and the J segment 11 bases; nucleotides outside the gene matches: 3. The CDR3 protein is CSASRTGGAPLHF. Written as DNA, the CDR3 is TGCAGTGCTAGTCGGACAGGGGGCGCACCCCTCCACTTT.

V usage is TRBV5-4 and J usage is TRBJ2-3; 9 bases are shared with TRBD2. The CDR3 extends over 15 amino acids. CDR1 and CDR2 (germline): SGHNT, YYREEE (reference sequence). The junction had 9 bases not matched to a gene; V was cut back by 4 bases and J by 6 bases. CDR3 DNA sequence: TGTGCCAGCAGCGCTTTTAGCGGGAGAGTCGATACGCAGTATTTT. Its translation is CASSAFSGRVDTQYF. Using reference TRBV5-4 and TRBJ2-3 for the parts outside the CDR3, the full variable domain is ETGVTQSPTHLIKTRGQQVTLRCSSQSGHNTVSWYQQALGQGPQFIFQYYREEENGRGNFPPRFSGLQFPNYSSELNVNALELDDSALYLCASSAFSGRVDTQYFGPGTRLTVL.